Below are 30 T cell receptor beta chains sequenced from a single sample in a study of T cell changes during pregnancy in multiple sclerosis. Here immunoSEQ multiplex PCR was the method, and the copy in TCRdb shows in-frame clones only, minus some. The sample gives about 80,000 clones, roughly nine tenths of which show up once; approximately 1.5% is in the top ten. The sample consisted of peripheral blood, taken before pregnancy. The receptor set was obtained from a female donor with multiple sclerosis, enrolled in a pregnancy study.

The chain recombines TRBV7-3 with TRBJ2-7; D may be TRBD1 (6 bases). V was shortened by 2 bases and J by 3 bases, with 11 bases between the two germline ends. Germline CDR1 reads SGHTA; CDR2 reads FQGTGA. The CDR3 extends over 14 amino acids. This CDR3 is CASSLVPGDYEQYF. In DNA form, the CDR3 reads TGTGCCAGCAGCTTAGTCCCAGGGGACTACGAGCAGTACTTC. Complete variable domain (other parts from reference TRBV7-3 and TRBJ2-7): GAGVSQTPSNKVTEKGKYVELRCDPISGHTALYWYRQSLGQGPEFLIYFQGTGAADDSGLPNDRFFAVRPEGSVSTLKIQRTERGDSAVYLCASSLVPGDYEQYFGPGTRLTVT.

V is TRBV10-3 and J is TRBJ2-1; no clear D. V dropped 4 bases and J dropped 6 bases, with 4 bases sitting between them. The germline V gene has CDR1 ENHRY and CDR2 SYGVKD. The CDR3 is 11 amino acids. The CDR3 loop is CAISGANEQFF. The CDR3, as DNA: TGTGCCATCAGTGGCGCCAATGAGCAGTTCTTC.

The chain employs TRBV6-1 and TRBJ1-4; the D is unclear. This CDR3 is built from 15 residues. V was pared by 1 base and J by 6 bases, with 12 bases between. Germline V gene sequence: CDR1 MNHNS, CDR2 SASEGT. The CDR3 sequence is CASSEESNPDEKLFF. The CDR3 region has the DNA TGTGCCAGCAGTGAAGAGTCCAACCCAGATGAAAAACTGTTTTTT.

This rearrangement joins TRBV6-1 to TRBJ2-5, with D maybe TRBD1 (6 bases). Germline V gene sequence: CDR1 MNHNS, CDR2 SASEGT. V gave up 2 bases and J gave up 10 bases, with 14 bases separating them. The CDR3 is 13 amino acids. CDR3 bases: TGTGCCAGCAGTGAACTCAGGGGAGAGGGCCAGTACTTC. Its translation: CASSELRGEGQYF.

The chain has TRBV18 and TRBJ1-2; the D gene is possibly TRBD1 (6 bases). This CDR3 is built from 18 residues. Germline V gene lookup returns CDR1 KGHSH and CDR2 LQKENI. The ends were cut back, 1 base at V and 0 bases at J, with 18 bases in the middle. CDR3 sequence: CASSPRLKTGGANYGYTF. For the CDR3, the DNA is TGTGCCAGCTCACCACGACTAAAGACAGGCGGAGCTAACTATGGCTACACCTTC.

The chain uses TRBV15 and TRBJ2-7; TRBD1 might be the D (6 bases). The CDR3 loop spans 16 amino acids. Trimming cost V 4 bases and J 3 bases, with 19 bases left between them. Looked up from germline, CDR1 is LNHNV and CDR2 is YYDKDF (reference sequence). The CDR3 is CATSKYGQITNYEQYF. CDR3 coding DNA: TGTGCCACCAGCAAATATGGACAGATAACGAACTACGAGCAGTACTTC.

V is TRBV6-5 and J is TRBJ2-7, with D perhaps TRBD1 (6 bases). Germline CDR1 and CDR2: MNHEY and SVGAGI. This CDR3 has 12 residues. V lost 4 bases to trimming and J lost 7 bases, with 11 bases between them. CDR3 sequence reads: CASSLTGREQYF. DNA for the CDR3: TGTGCCAGCAGTTTAACAGGGCGGGAGCAGTACTTC.

The V call is TRBV5-1, the J call TRBJ2-3, with 7 bases that match TRBD1. Losses at the gene ends were 4 bases for V and 0 bases for J; bases not matched to a gene: 2. Germline lookup yields CDR1 SGHRS and CDR2 YFSETQ. CDR3 length equals 14 residues. The CDR3 DNA reads TGCGCCAGCAGCATGGACAGGAGCACAGATACGCAGTATTTT. Translating it yields CASSMDRSTDTQYF.

This chain connects TRBV4-2 to TRBJ1-6, with 7 bases that match TRBD1. Germline lookup yields CDR1 LGHNA and CDR2 YNFKEQ. Germline trimming cut 2 bases from V and 9 bases from J; bases unmatched to any gene: 10. CDR3 size: 16 residues. The CDR3 region has the DNA TGTGCCAGCAGCCAAAGACAGGGCGTCCTGGGTTCACCCCTCCACTTT. Protein sequence: CASSQRQGVLGSPLHF.

This rearrangement joins TRBV19 to TRBJ2-3, with TRBD2 matching 8 bases. The CDR3 length is 14 residues. Germline trimming cut 2 bases from V and 3 bases from J; bases unmatched to any gene: 1. CDR1 LNHDA and CDR2 SQIVND come from the germline V gene (reference sequence). The CDR3 spells CASSITSGTDTQYF. The CDR3 DNA reads TGTGCCAGTAGTATAACTAGCGGTACAGATACGCAGTATTTT. The full variable domain, completed using reference TRBV19 and TRBJ2-3, is DGGITQSPKYLFRKEGQNVTLSCEQNLNHDAMYWYRQDPGQGLRLIYYSQIVNDFQKGDIAEGYSVSREKKESFPLTVTSAQKNPTAFYLCASSITSGTDTQYFGPGTRLTVL.

The V gene is TRBV5-6, the J gene TRBJ2-1; 15 bases match TRBD2. This CDR3 has 18 residues. Per the germline V gene, CDR1 is SGHDT and CDR2 is YYEEEE. With V trimmed by 5 bases and J by 6 bases, 12 bases remained unmatched. The CDR3 sequence: CASSLEGLAGGVGNEQFF. CDR3 bases: TGTGCCAGCAGTCTGGAGGGACTAGCGGGGGGAGTAGGCAATGAGCAGTTCTTC.

As to this clone: Other DNA variants within this sample encode the same CDR3. The chain employs TRBV6-6 and TRBJ2-1; no firm D call. The CDR3 is 14 residues long. CDR1 is MNHNY and CDR2 is SVGAGI in the germline V gene (reference sequence). Between the trimmed V and J ends, which lost 0 bases and 4 bases, there was a span of 7 bases. CDR3 bases: TGTGCCAGCAGTTACTCACGAGTTTACAATGAGCAGTTCTTC. Protein sequence: CASSYSRVYNEQFF.

This rearrangement joins TRBV30 to TRBJ2-6, with a possible D match to TRBD1 (6 bases). The CDR3 loop spans 17 amino acids. Germline V gene lookup returns CDR1 GTSNPN and CDR2 SVGIG (reference sequence). Trimming took off 8 bases at V and 0 bases at J, with 20 bases between the two ends. Here the CDR3 reads CATLGGRSVSGANVLTF. The CDR3 DNA sequence: TGTGCCACTTTAGGGGGAAGGTCGGTCTCTGGGGCCAACGTCCTGACTTTC. Looking up the rest from reference TRBV30 and TRBJ2-6 gives the full variable domain: SQTIHQWPATLVQPVGSPLSLECTVEGTSNPNLYWYRQAAGRGLQLLFYSVGIGQISSEVPQNLSASRPQDRQFILSSKKLLLSDSGFYLCATLGGRSVSGANVLTFGAGSRLTVL.

The rearrangement links TRBV18 to TRBJ2-1; 12 bases agree with TRBD2. Germline CDR1 reads KGHSH; CDR2 reads LQKENI. Germline trimming cut 5 bases from V and 4 bases from J; bases unmatched to any gene: 6. The CDR3 length is 16 residues. CDR3 loop: CASSSTSGGPYNEQFF. The CDR3 DNA follows: TGTGCCAGCTCATCGACTAGCGGGGGCCCTTACAATGAGCAGTTCTTC.

The chain has TRBV2 and TRBJ2-7; D gene uncertain. This CDR3 is built from 13 residues. The V gene lost 8 bases and the J gene lost 5 bases, with 16 bases spanning the gap. Per germline, CDR1 SNHLY and CDR2 FYNNEI. The CDR3 reads CASGRFPRDEQYF. The CDR3 nucleotides are TGTGCCAGCGGCCGTTTCCCTCGGGACGAGCAGTACTTC.

The V gene is TRBV5-5, the J gene TRBJ2-3; D gene ambiguous. CDR1 is SGHKS and CDR2 is YYEKEE in the germline V gene (reference sequence). The CDR3 runs 14 residues. V was pared by 1 base and J by 0 bases, with 6 bases between. CDR3 in amino acids: CASSLWPSTDTQYF. The CDR3 nucleotides read TGTGCCAGCAGCTTGTGGCCCAGCACAGATACGCAGTATTTT.

J is TRBJ1-2 and V is TRBV25-1; 9 bases agree with TRBD1. This CDR3 is 17 amino acids long. V lost 2 bases, J lost 2 bases, and 9 bases stayed unmatched. Germline CDR1 MGHDK, CDR2 SYGVNS. CDR3 loop: CASSEGTGRLTNYGYTF. In nucleotides, the CDR3 is TGTGCCAGCAGTGAAGGGACAGGGCGCCTTACGAACTATGGCTACACCTTC.

The gene calls are TRBV29-1 and TRBJ2-5, with D perhaps matching TRBD1 (5 bases). The CDR3 extends over 14 amino acids. Germline V CDR1 and CDR2: SQVTM, ANQGSEA. V was pared by 6 bases and J by 7 bases, with 21 bases between. The CDR3: CSVHGAGASGTQYF. Here the CDR3 DNA reads TGCAGCGTCCATGGGGCAGGTGCCAGTGGGACCCAGTACTTC.

V and J are TRBV5-1 and TRBJ2-7; a possible D gene is TRBD2 (5 bases). Trimming cost V 5 bases and J 4 bases, with 16 bases left between them. Germline loops: CDR1 SGHRS, CDR2 YFSETQ. This CDR3 region has 14 residues. CDR3 sequence (DNA): TGCGCCAGCAGAAGCGGAGATCCGTTATACGAGCAGTACTTC. It encodes CASRSGDPLYEQYF.

The CDR3 protein is CASSAGTSGLRGDTQYF. CDR3 nucleotides: TGTGCCAGCAGTGCCGGGACTAGCGGACTGAGGGGAGATACGCAGTATTTT. The chain uses TRBV2 and TRBJ2-3; 11 nucleotides match TRBD2. Germline V lookup: CDR1 SNHLY, CDR2 FYNNEI. Trimming took 4 bases from V and 5 from J; bases not matched to a gene: 11. The CDR3 length is 17 residues.

The V call is TRBV19, the J call TRBJ2-1; D is unresolved. The CDR3 is made up of 11 amino acids. CDR1 LNHDA and CDR2 SQIVND come from the germline V gene (reference sequence). Trimming removed 5 bases from V and 11 bases from J, with 10 bases in between. CDR3 DNA: TGTGCCAGTAGTTTGGAGAGCAAGCAGTTCTTC. Amino acids: CASSLESKQFF.

This chain joins TRBV9 and TRBJ2-7; TRBD1 matches 7 bases. V was pared by 3 bases and J by 3 bases, with 9 bases of the junction left unmatched. Germline CDR1 is SGDLS and CDR2 is YYNGEE. This CDR3 comprises 15 residues. CDR3 in amino acids: CASSATGDRDYEQYF. CDR3 DNA: TGTGCCAGCAGCGCAACCGGGGACAGAGACTACGAGCAGTACTTC.

The chain is built from TRBV30 and TRBJ1-1, with 9 bases matching TRBD1. The length of the CDR3 is 16 residues. The V gene end was trimmed by 8 bases and the J gene end by 0 bases; junction bases not matched to a gene: 13. Per the germline V gene, CDR1 is GTSNPN and CDR2 is SVGIG (reference sequence). The CDR3 sequence: CAGSGTGIIMNTEAFF. The CDR3 bases are TGTGCCGGATCCGGGACAGGGATTATCATGAACACTGAAGCTTTCTTT.

A single count supports this clone. V and J are TRBV29-1 and TRBJ2-7, with a possible D match to TRBD2 (6 bases). V gave up 0 bases and J gave up 3 bases, with 12 bases separating them. The CDR3 covers 14 residues. Germline CDR1 and CDR2: SQVTM and ANQGSEA. CDR3 DNA sequence: TGCAGCGTTGAAGATCCGGGACTTAACTACGAGCAGTACTTC. Translating gives CSVEDPGLNYEQYF.

V usage is TRBV5-6 and J usage is TRBJ1-5; TRBD1 aligns across 10 bases. CDR3 length equals 14 residues. J gave up 6 bases and V 3 bases, and 3 bases lay outside the gene matches. The germline V gene has CDR1 SGHDT and CDR2 YYEEEE. The CDR3 spells CASSYGQGGQPQHF. The DNA of the CDR3 is TGTGCCAGCAGCTATGGACAGGGGGGTCAGCCCCAGCATTTT.

The V call is TRBV27, the J call TRBJ2-5; no clear D. There are 13 residues in the CDR3. Trimming took 3 bases from V and 4 from J, leaving 9 bases between them. Germline V gene lookup returns CDR1 MNHEY and CDR2 SMNVEV (reference sequence). CDR3 sequence reads: CASSLAGGETQYF. The CDR3 region has the DNA TGTGCCAGCAGTTTGGCTGGTGGAGAGACCCAGTACTTC.

The gene calls are TRBV19 and TRBJ1-5, with D unclear. Germline V gene sequence: CDR1 LNHDA, CDR2 SQIVND (reference sequence). This CDR3 has 15 amino acids. The V end was cut by 10 bases, the J end by 0 bases, with 16 bases between. Here the CDR3 DNA reads TGTGCCACCTGTACAGTTCACAATAGCAATCAGCCCCAGCATTTT. Translation gives CATCTVHNSNQPQHF.

This chain joins TRBV5-6 and TRBJ2-2, with 11 bases that match TRBD1. V was clipped by 0 bases and J by 6 bases; unmatched bases: 4. Germline V CDR1 and CDR2: SGHDT, YYEEEE. CDR3 length equals 16 residues. DNA of the CDR3: TGTGCCAGCAGCTTGGGCCCGGGACAGGGGGCCGGGGAGCTGTTTTTT. Amino acids: CASSLGPGQGAGELFF.

CDR3 sequence: CASSSTWGDDNEQFF. DNA of the CDR3: TGTGCCAGCAGCTCCACCTGGGGGGATGACAATGAGCAGTTCTTC. The J gene is TRBJ2-1, the V gene TRBV11-1; perhaps TRBD2 as D (6 bases). The V gene's germline CDR1 is SGHAT and CDR2 FQDESV (reference sequence). The ends were cut back, 4 bases at V and 5 bases at J, with 15 bases in the middle. The CDR3 contains 15 residues.

This chain connects TRBV7-9 to TRBJ2-7, with TRBD1 matching over 7 bases. There are 15 residues in the CDR3. Trimming at V came to 1 base and at J to 5 bases, leaving 8 bases not matched to a gene. Germline CDR1 SEHNR, CDR2 FQNEAQ (reference sequence). This chain's CDR3 is CASSLETGLFDEQYF. The CDR3 DNA is TGTGCCAGCAGCTTAGAGACAGGGTTGTTCGACGAGCAGTACTTC.